Listed below are T cell receptor beta chains from one sample, sequenced in a study of T cell repertoires in cytomegalovirus infection. TCRdb ran MiXCR on the reads and lists one entry per CDR3 protein. The sample yields roughly 500,000 distinct CDR3 sequences, approximately 10% seen once. The material sequenced was PBMCs. Every receptor here comes from a human donor in good health (CMV status not recorded). Some clones in this sample may be carry-over from other donors' samples. Both conserved end residues are part of each CDR3. D genes are given only for firm matches. Clone size appears in some rows only: once, few, many, or a class for an expanded clone.

TRBJ2-7	NA	TRBV2	many	CASSGQGGEQYF	TGTGCCAGCAGTGGACAGGGAGGCGAGCAGTACTTC
TRBJ2-1	TRBD2	TRBV28	many	CASSFPVNGLVDNEQFF	TGTGCCAGCAGTTTTCCCGTCAACGGACTAGTCGACAATGAGCAGTTCTTC
TRBJ1-1	NA	TRBV6-2/TRBV6-3	many	CASGPFQGAEAFF	TGTGCCAGCGGTCCCTTCCAAGGGGCTGAAGCTTTCTTT
TRBJ2-3	TRBD2	TRBV7-8	many	CASSSAGEGEQDTQYF	TGTGCCAGCAGCTCAGCGGGAGAGGGTGAGCAAGATACGCAGTATTTT
TRBJ1-1	NA	TRBV6-5	many	CASSYSRRGAGLEAFF	TGTGCCAGCAGTTACTCAAGGCGGGGGGCGGGTTTGGAAGCTTTCTTT
TRBJ2-2	NA	TRBV28	many	CASSLMRGIKSTGELFF	TGTGCCAGCAGTTTAATGAGGGGAATTAAGAGTACCGGGGAGCTGTTTTTT
TRBJ2-7	NA	TRBV4-2	NA	CASSQDPGGSYEQYF	TGTGCCAGCAGCCAAGATCCAGGCGGCTCCTACGAGCAGTACTTC
TRBJ1-5	NA	TRBV20-1	few	CSAKSGGGNQPQHF	TGCAGTGCTAAATCCGGCGGAGGCAATCAGCCCCAGCATTTT
TRBJ1-3	NA	TRBV28	NA	CASSPPSDPAGNTIYF	TGTGCCAGCAGTCCCCCCTCAGATCCTGCAGGAAACACCATATATTTT
TRBJ2-7	NA	TRBV28	many	CASSLPRTAEQYF	TGTGCCAGCAGTTTGCCCCGGACAGCCGAGCAGTACTTC
TRBJ1-4	NA	TRBV20-1	NA	CSASSGPFATNEKLFF	TGCAGTGCTAGTTCGGGACCTTTTGCAACTAATGAAAAACTGTTTTTT
TRBJ1-5	TRBD1	TRBV19	NA	CASSITGERLYQPQHF	TGTGCCAGTAGTATTACAGGGGAACGGCTTTACCAGCCCCAGCATTTT
TRBJ2-5	TRBD1	TRBV7-8	many	CASSERQGLETQYF	TGTGCCAGCAGCGAGAGACAGGGTTTAGAGACCCAGTACTTC
TRBJ1-2	NA	TRBV10-3	few	CAISQEGLNYGYTF	TGTGCCATCAGTCAGGAGGGGTTGAACTATGGCTACACCTTC
TRBJ1-2	NA	TRBV12-3/TRBV12-4	many	CASSLKSTAGYTF	TGTGCCAGCAGTTTGAAGAGTACGGCTGGCTACACCTTC
TRBJ1-1	NA	TRBV29-1	NA	CSVDGVGGTEAFF	TGCAGCGTTGATGGGGTTGGGGGCACTGAAGCTTTCTTT
TRBJ1-2	NA	TRBV25-1	NA	CASTGHHDLGYTF	TGTGCCAGCACGGGACATCATGATTTGGGCTACACCTTC
TRBJ2-7	TRBD1	TRBV6-5	many	CASSYSTGQGGWEQYF	TGTGCCAGCAGTTACTCGACGGGACAGGGAGGGTGGGAGCAGTACTTC
TRBJ1-1	TRBD1	TRBV18	few	CASSGDRHTEAFF	TGTGCCAGCTCGGGGGACAGGCACACTGAAGCTTTCTTT
TRBJ2-4	TRBD2	TRBV24-1	few	CATSEAGGPQNIQYF	TGTGCCACCAGTGAGGCGGGAGGGCCCCAAAACATTCAGTACTTC
TRBJ1-2	NA	TRBV19	many	CASTLERSYGYTF	TGTGCCAGTACCCTGGAGCGGAGTTATGGCTACACCTTC
TRBJ1-1	TRBD1	TRBV5-6	many	CASSSLQGDENTEAFF	TGTGCCAGCAGCTCGTTACAGGGGGATGAGAACACTGAAGCTTTCTTT
TRBJ2-7	TRBD1	TRBV7-2	many	CASSPGTESYEQYF	TGTGCCAGCAGCCCGGGGACAGAATCCTACGAGCAGTACTTC
TRBJ1-5	NA	TRBV2	many	CASSERTGSNQPQHF	TGTGCCAGCAGTGAAAGGACGGGTAGCAATCAGCCCCAGCATTTT
TRBJ2-1	NA	TRBV7-9	many	CASSRSENEQFF	TGTGCCAGCAGCAGGAGCGAGAATGAGCAGTTCTTC
TRBJ2-1	TRBD1	TRBV7-7	many	CASSLDGTGGSDEQFF	TGTGCTAGCAGCTTAGATGGGACAGGGGGGTCGGATGAGCAGTTCTTC
TRBJ2-7	TRBD2	TRBV27	many	CASSLSGTSGTYEQYF	TGTGCCAGCAGTTTATCGGGGACTAGCGGAACCTACGAGCAGTACTTC
TRBJ2-7	NA	TRBV3-1	NA	CASSLSDPSYEQYF	TGTGCCAGCAGCCTTAGCGATCCCTCCTACGAGCAGTACTTC
TRBJ2-1	NA	TRBV7-9	many	CASSFSVGGEQFF	TGTGCCAGCAGCTTCTCGGTTGGCGGTGAGCAGTTCTTC
TRBJ2-1	NA	TRBV7-6	NA	CASSSIQGNEQFF	TGTGCCAGCAGTTCGATCCAGGGGAATGAGCAGTTCTTC
TRBJ2-7	NA	TRBV5-3	NA	CASGPAPGVMYEQYF	TGTGCCAGCGGTCCCGCGCCGGGGGTAATGTACGAGCAGTACTTC
TRBJ2-7	NA	TRBV29-1	NA	CSVELAGYEQYF	TGCAGCGTTGAGTTGGCAGGCTACGAGCAGTACTTC
TRBJ1-4	NA	TRBV6-1	many	CASSEGRDGPEKLFF	TGTGCCAGCAGTGAAGGCAGGGATGGGCCTGAAAAACTGTTTTTT
TRBJ1-3	TRBD1	TRBV12-5	NA	CASGLLPDRVSGNTIYF	TGTGCTAGTGGTTTGCTTCCGGACAGGGTATCTGGAAACACCATATATTTT
TRBJ1-1	NA	TRBV20-1	many	CSARHYNYLNTEAFF	TGCAGTGCTAGACATTACAATTACTTGAACACTGAAGCTTTCTTT
TRBJ2-2	NA	TRBV12-3/TRBV12-4	many	CASSYPTGELFF	TGTGCCAGCAGTTATCCCACCGGGGAGCTGTTTTTT
TRBJ1-1	NA	TRBV7-9	many	CASSPRAEAFF	TGTGCCAGCAGCCCGCGAGCCGAAGCTTTCTTT
TRBJ1-4	NA	TRBV10-3	many	CAISESAAGREKLFF	TGTGCCATCAGTGAGTCGGCGGCGGGACGAGAAAAACTGTTTTTT
TRBJ1-3	NA	TRBV6-5	few	CASSYSTQKPGNTIYF	TGTGCCAGCAGTTACTCCACCCAGAAACCTGGAAACACCATATATTTT
TRBJ1-6	NA	TRBV20-1	NA	CSAREIGSQAGISPLHF	TGCAGTGCTAGAGAAATAGGTAGCCAGGCGGGTATTTCACCCCTCCACTTT
TRBJ1-1	NA	TRBV28	NA	CTSSDGGARAEAFF	TGTACCAGCAGTGATGGGGGGGCGCGGGCTGAAGCTTTCTTT
TRBJ1-6	TRBD1	TRBV6-5	few	CASSYGGRGRGNSPLHF	TGTGCCAGCAGTTACGGCGGCAGGGGGCGAGGTAATTCACCCCTCCACTTT
TRBJ1-3	NA	TRBV12-3/TRBV12-4	many	CASSYQGLRNTIYF	TGTGCCAGCAGTTACCAGGGACTACGAAACACCATATATTTT
TRBJ2-1	NA	TRBV6-2/TRBV6-3	many	CASSYQYNEQFF	TGTGCCAGCAGTTACCAATACAATGAGCAGTTCTTC
TRBJ2-4	TRBD1	TRBV9	NA	CASSVEGQGARQYF	TGTGCCAGCAGCGTAGAGGGACAGGGGGCGCGGCAGTACTTC
TRBJ2-1	TRBD2	TRBV2	few	CASGQGTSGRGNEQFF	TGTGCCAGCGGCCAGGGGACTAGCGGGAGGGGAAATGAGCAGTTCTTC
TRBJ1-4	TRBD1	TRBV29-1	few	CSVDGTGGEKLFF	TGCAGCGTGGATGGGACAGGAGGCGAAAAACTGTTTTTT
TRBJ1-2	NA	TRBV5-1	NA	CASSFARGRGPRGYTF	TGCGCCAGCAGCTTCGCCCGCGGCAGGGGTCCACGGGGCTACACCTTC
TRBJ2-2	NA	TRBV28	many	CASSSLRAGTTGELFF	TGTGCCAGCAGTTCCCTTAGGGCAGGGACCACCGGGGAGCTGTTTTTT
TRBJ1-1	TRBD1	TRBV4-1	NA	CASSQLGQVKNTEAFF	TGCGCCAGCAGCCAATTGGGACAGGTTAAGAACACTGAAGCTTTCTTT
TRBJ1-6	TRBD1	TRBV18	NA	CASSPPTGATSPLHF	TGTGCCAGCTCACCACCGACAGGGGCGACTTCACCCCTCCACTTT
TRBJ1-1	TRBD1	TRBV5-4	NA	CASSSDRWTNEAFF	TGTGCCAGCAGCTCGGACAGGTGGACCAATGAAGCTTTCTTT
TRBJ2-7	NA	TRBV4-1	NA	CASSQKAEQYF	TGCGCCAGCAGCCAAAAGGCCGAGCAGTACTTC
TRBJ1-1	NA	TRBV5-4	once	CASSSPGRRGFF	TGTGCCAGCAGCTCCCCGGGACGCCGGGGTTTCTTT
TRBJ2-7	TRBD2	TRBV5-1	many	CASSLELATSEQYF	TGCGCCAGCAGCTTGGAACTAGCGACGAGCGAGCAGTACTTC
TRBJ1-2	NA	TRBV7-6	many	CASSLDRAYGYTF	TGTGCCAGCAGCTTAGACAGGGCCTATGGCTACACCTTC
TRBJ1-1	TRBD1	TRBV11-2	few	CASSSWDRQNTEAFF	TGTGCCAGCAGCTCATGGGACAGACAGAACACTGAAGCTTTCTTT
TRBJ1-3	NA	TRBV12-3/TRBV12-4	many	CASSAGGAVGNTIYF	TGTGCCAGCAGTGCTGGCGGGGCGGTTGGAAACACCATATATTTT
TRBJ2-3	NA	TRBV28	many	CASSLSGSQVRSQYF	TGTGCCAGCAGTCTAAGTGGCAGTCAGGTCAGGTCGCAGTATTTT
TRBJ2-1	TRBD2	TRBV4-1	NA	CASGTSGTPNNEQFF	TGCGCCAGCGGTACCAGCGGGACCCCAAACAATGAGCAGTTCTTC